Given below is one T cell receptor beta chain in context. The PCR used 60 Vbeta and 13 Jbeta primers. Clones were read by immunoSEQ multiplex PCR, and TCRdb kept only the in-frame ones, dropping some. The repertoire holds 70,000 to 95,000 clones, with approximately 80% as singletons. V lost 0 bases and J lost 2, with 17 bases in between. The V gene's germline CDR1 is SGHAT and CDR2 FQDESV (reference sequence). There are 17 residues in the CDR3. The data were obtained in a study of cytomegalovirus exposure and HLA in healthy donors. As for the study in general: Earlier results showed 117 million unique TCR beta sequences derived from 150 million to 200 million T cells. Assignment to the Caucasian-associated ancestry cluster applied to around 76% of the approximately 370 genotyped donors.

The sequence was obtained from a man between 18 and 35 years old in good health and CMV-seronegative. The chain has TRBV11-1 and TRBJ2-7; maybe TRBD1 (6 bases). Input material: PBMCs. The CDR3: CASSLAPRGKGPYEQYF. The DNA for the CDR3 is TGTGCCAGCAGCTTAGCGCCTAGGGGGAAGGGGCCCTACGAGCAGTACTTC.